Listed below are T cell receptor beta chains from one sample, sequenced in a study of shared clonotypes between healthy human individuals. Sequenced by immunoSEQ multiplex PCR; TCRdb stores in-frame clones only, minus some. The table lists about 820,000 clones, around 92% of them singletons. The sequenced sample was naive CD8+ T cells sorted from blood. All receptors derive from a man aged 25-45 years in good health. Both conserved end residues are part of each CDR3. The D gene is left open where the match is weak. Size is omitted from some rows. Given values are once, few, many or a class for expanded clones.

DNA: TGTGCCAGCAGTTTTAGGAGACAGGGGACCGGGGAGCTGTTTTTT; CDR3: CASSFRRQGTGELFF; size: NA; V: TRBV27; J: TRBJ2-2; D: TRBD1
DNA: TGTGCCAGCAGCGTAGGACAGTCCACTGAAGCTTTCTTT; CDR3: CASSVGQSTEAFF; size: NA; V: TRBV9; J: TRBJ1-1; D: NA
DNA: TGTGCCAGCAGCGACAGCATCTATGGCTACACCTTC; CDR3: CASSDSIYGYTF; size: NA; V: TRBV9; J: TRBJ1-2; D: NA
DNA: TGTGCCAGCAGAGAAGGAGCGGGAACCTACGAGCAGTACTTC; CDR3: CASREGAGTYEQYF; size: NA; V: TRBV28; J: TRBJ2-7; D: TRBD2
DNA: TGCGCCAGCAGCCAAGGGGGGTCCCCGGAGGCCACAGATACGCAGTATTTT; CDR3: CASSQGGSPEATDTQYF; size: once; V: TRBV4-3; J: TRBJ2-3; D: NA
DNA: TGTGCCAGCAGTTTAGGGACAGTGGTGTGGCAGTTCTTC; CDR3: CASSLGTVVWQFF; size: once; V: TRBV28; J: TRBJ2-1; D: TRBD1
DNA: TGTGCCAGCAGCGCCTCAGAAGGGACGGCTTTGGAGCAGTTCTTC; CDR3: CASSASEGTALEQFF; size: NA; V: TRBV9; J: TRBJ2-1; D: NA
DNA: TGTGCCAGCAGCTTAGGGTGGCAGCCTAATGAAAAACTGTTTTTT; CDR3: CASSLGWQPNEKLFF; size: NA; V: TRBV7-2; J: TRBJ1-4; D: NA
DNA: TGTGCCAGCAGTGGTCTAGCGGGTAGGGGAACAGATACGCAGTATTTT; CDR3: CASSGLAGRGTDTQYF; size: many; V: TRBV6-1; J: TRBJ2-3; D: TRBD2
DNA: TGTGCCAGCAGTCCAGGGTTGCGGGACGCCTACAATGAGCAGTTCTTC; CDR3: CASSPGLRDAYNEQFF; size: NA; V: TRBV2; J: TRBJ2-1; D: NA
DNA: TGTGCCAGCAGCTTGGAGTTCCGGCAGCCCCAGCATTTT; CDR3: CASSLEFRQPQHF; size: NA; V: TRBV7-2; J: TRBJ1-5; D: NA
DNA: TGTGCCAGCAGTGGCGAGGGCATCTTCTACGAGCAGTACTTC; CDR3: CASSGEGIFYEQYF; size: NA; V: TRBV27; J: TRBJ2-7; D: NA
DNA: TGTGCCAGCAGCCTCGGGACTAGCGGGGCGAAACGCACAGATACGCAGTATTTT; CDR3: CASSLGTSGAKRTDTQYF; size: NA; V: TRBV7-6; J: TRBJ2-3; D: TRBD2
DNA: TGTGCCAGCACCCACGGCTGGGGCGGATACAATGAGCAGTTCTTC; CDR3: CASTHGWGGYNEQFF; size: NA; V: TRBV7-6; J: TRBJ2-1; D: NA
DNA: TGTGCCAGCAGCCCCATCTCCTACGAGCAGTACTTC; CDR3: CASSPISYEQYF; size: NA; V: TRBV7-2; J: TRBJ2-7; D: NA
DNA: TGTGCCAGCAGCTTAGACGGGTGGAATTGGTTCTTC; CDR3: CASSLDGWNWFF; size: NA; V: TRBV7-9; J: TRBJ2-1; D: NA
DNA: TGCGCCAGCAGCTTGACTCCCTTGACTAGCGAAACTCGGCTCTTC; CDR3: CASSLTPLTSETRLF; size: NA; V: TRBV5-1; J: TRBJ2-1; D: TRBD2
DNA: TGTGCCAGCTCACCAAAGGACAGCACAGATACGCAGTATTTT; CDR3: CASSPKDSTDTQYF; size: NA; V: TRBV18; J: TRBJ2-3; D: NA
DNA: TGTGCCAGCAGTGACCGGGATACACCGACTCTAGCCAAAAACATTCAGTACTTC; CDR3: CASSDRDTPTLAKNIQYF; size: NA; V: TRBV25-1; J: TRBJ2-4; D: NA
DNA: TGTGCCAGCAGCGCCGGGACTAGCGGGAGAGAGACCCAGTACTTC; CDR3: CASSAGTSGRETQYF; size: NA; V: TRBV9; J: TRBJ2-5; D: TRBD2
DNA: TGTGCCTGGAGTCTCGGTGGGGACGGGGGTAGCTATGGCTACACCTTC; CDR3: CAWSLGGDGGSYGYTF; size: NA; V: TRBV30; J: TRBJ1-2; D: NA
DNA: TGTGCCAGCCACGGCCCTGGGGCCAACGTCCTGACTTTC; CDR3: CASHGPGANVLTF; size: NA; V: TRBV9; J: TRBJ2-6; D: NA
DNA: TGTGCCAGCAGCTCCCCCCGTGCAGGAACCAACACTGAAGCTTTCTTT; CDR3: CASSSPRAGTNTEAFF; size: NA; V: TRBV7-9; J: TRBJ1-1; D: NA
DNA: TGTGCCAGCAGTGACTCAAGCGGTAGCTCCTACGAGCAGTACTTC; CDR3: CASSDSSGSSYEQYF; size: NA; V: TRBV6-4; J: TRBJ2-7; D: NA
DNA: TGTGCCATCAGTGAGCGCCGGGACAGGGACACAGATACGCAGTATTTT; CDR3: CAISERRDRDTDTQYF; size: once; V: TRBV10-3; J: TRBJ2-3; D: TRBD1
DNA: TGCAGCGTTACCGCTGACGGCACTGAAGCTTTCTTT; CDR3: CSVTADGTEAFF; size: few; V: TRBV29-1; J: TRBJ1-1; D: NA